This is a list of T cell receptor beta chains from one sample in a study of monozygotic twins with cystic fibrosis. The data were produced by immunoSEQ multiplex PCR, yet TCRdb's version contains in-frame clones alone and is incomplete. The sample has 30,000 to 40,000 clones, around 96% seen once. Sequencing input: blood. All receptors come from a girl aged 2 to 9 with cystic fibrosis. CDR3s include the opening cysteine and the closing phenylalanine or tryptophan.

v_gene	CDR3aa
TRBV15	CATSREFIQGPNEKLFF
TRBV14	CASSPTGIYEQYF
TRBV9	CASSVGYQETQYF
TRBV27	CASSLGGAYGNQPQHF
TRBV15	CATSATKGPYEQYF
TRBV5-1	CASSATRDISYNEQFF
TRBV2	CASSEGASGGAYEQYF
TRBV6-5	CASSETDRVYEQYF
TRBV10-3	CAINRQGPKTEAFF
TRBV28	CASSPGGLGNTIYF
TRBV27	CASSLSSRGPGNTIYF
TRBV15	CATSRDRGGRTTGELFF
TRBV7-9	CASSWTSGLTYEQYF
TRBV30	CAWSFIDGRSTDTQYF
TRBV9	CASSVASVSSTDTQYF
TRBV5-1	CASSAMTGGGSAFF
TRBV15	CATRSDRGSNQPQHF
TRBV6-5	CASSPYSADTQYF
TRBV28	CASSLSLAGGPHEQYF
TRBV19	CASSSPGQGPSGYTF
TRBV4-1	CASSRRSNEQFF
TRBV5-6	CASSLGTSGSMGELFF
TRBV2	CASSVALEAGANVLTF
TRBV7-9	CASSGTPTFRGTGELFF
TRBV6-1	CAITPAETGWDEQYF
TRBV19	CASSIASRGWDQPQHF
TRBV28	CASSSPKYSGRTREQYF
TRBV19	CASGGGQETQYF
TRBV11-2	CASRSTSSYEQYF
TRBV4-1	CASSQDQGTRGGGIDEQYF
TRBV9	CASSVRLAGAVEQFF
TRBV30	CAWGEPYYGYTF
TRBV19	CASEGHNSPLHF
TRBV18	CASSGQGANQPQHF
TRBV4-2	CASSQEGGAPQYF
TRBV5-4	CASSLRTSGRNYEQYF
TRBV5-1	CASSYGQSYMNTEAFF
TRBV28	CASSLTGLEGGYTF
TRBV5-1	CASRQATSGSNEQFF
TRBV5-1	CASSLALGTLTYEQYF
TRBV21-1	CASSKGVRGEQYF
TRBV6-1	CASSGDDYNQPQHF
TRBV2	CASSESGVISYNEQFF
TRBV25-1	CASCRPSEETQYF
TRBV18	CASSPRTVSSGNTIYF
TRBV30	CAWEEETQYF
TRBV6-5	CASSYSPGIEKLFF
TRBV30	CAWSRTGRAVGYTF
TRBV28	CASYSGNTEAFF
TRBV5-6	CASSLTGGIGEQYF
TRBV29-1	CSVVFIHMNTEAFF
TRBV7-2	CASSFGPYYEQYF
TRBV10-3	CAISEGVRGRSYEQYF
TRBV25-1	CASSGPGSTGSYEQYF
TRBV5-6	CASSPAPDSYGYTF
TRBV11-3	CASSLRSGSSYNEQFF
TRBV19	CASSIEAGDSYEQYF
TRBV5-1	CASSSSGTGSTEAFF
TRBV5-4	CASAGGRNLGDIQYF
TRBV7-9	CASSSYGSGTNTGELFF